Sequencing of this T cell receptor (beta chain) was carried out in a study of T cell changes during pregnancy in multiple sclerosis. In germline, CDR1 is LGHNA, CDR2 YSLEER. The CDR3 runs 16 residues. Trimming stripped 4 bases from V and 5 bases from J, with 17 bases between. The count of this clone is one. The method was immunoSEQ multiplex PCR; TCRdb's version includes in-frame clones alone and lacks a portion of them. In the table there are tens of thousands of clones, 85% to 95% of which are singletons. This sequence joins TRBV4-3 and TRBJ1-4; D is undetermined. Sample: peripheral blood, taken in the third trimester of pregnancy. The TCR comes from a female donor with multiple sclerosis, enrolled in a pregnancy study. The CDR3 bases are TGCGCCAGCAGCCCCCGACTCTCGAAAGACAATGAAAAACTGTTTTTT. Translated, it gives CASSPRLSKDNEKLFF.